The 8 T cell receptor beta chains below were found in one sample sequenced in a study of Tregs in tolerant kidney transplant recipients. Clones were read by immunoSEQ multiplex PCR, and TCRdb kept only the in-frame ones, dropping some. The table records some 250,000 clones, 80% to 85% of them present only once. Sequences were obtained from CD4+ T cells from blood. These receptors all stem from a human donor in good health.

The gene calls are TRBV7-8 and TRBJ2-5; 9 bases match TRBD1. The CDR3 runs 18 residues. Germline CDR1 reads SGHVS; CDR2 reads FQNEAQ. The V gene end was trimmed by 0 bases and the J gene end by 1 base; junction bases not matched to a gene: 9. The DNA of the CDR3 is TGTGCCAGCAGCTTAGCGCCACCGGGACAGGGATTCCAAGAGACCCAGTACTTC. Amino acids: CASSLAPPGQGFQETQYF.

This clone was seen only once. The chain links TRBV20-1 to TRBJ2-1; D call uncertain. The V and J ends lost 3 bases and 3 bases respectively, with 3 bases between them. The CDR3 consists of 11 residues. In germline, CDR1 is DFQATT, CDR2 SNEGSKA (reference sequence). CDR3 bases: TGCAGTGCTAGGGACTACAATGAGCAGTTCTTC. Amino acids: CSARDYNEQFF.

This rearrangement joins TRBV18 to TRBJ1-1; D remains unclear. V was clipped by 2 bases and J by 1 base, with 11 bases between them. Germline V gene data show CDR1 as KGHSH and CDR2 as LQKENI. The CDR3 loop spans 15 amino acids. The CDR3 loop is CASSPGGGWNTEAFF. The DNA for the CDR3 is TGTGCCAGCTCACCAGGAGGAGGATGGAACACTGAAGCTTTCTTT.

In this sample, this clone turned up once. CDR3 nucleotides: TGTGCCAGCAGCTCCTGGGACGGCGCGAACACCGGGGAGCTGTTTTTT. Translating it yields CASSSWDGANTGELFF. The chain carries TRBV9 and TRBJ2-2; D tentatively reads TRBD1 or TRBD2 (5 bases each). V was cut by 4 bases and J by 0 bases, with 13 bases left in between. CDR1 and CDR2 from the germline V gene are SGDLS and YYNGEE. The CDR3 runs to 16 residues.

The chain employs TRBV5-1 and TRBJ2-7; either TRBD1 or TRBD2 may fit D (5 bases each). The CDR3 loop spans 13 amino acids. Germline V gene data show CDR1 as SGHRS and CDR2 as YFSETQ. The V end was cut by 10 bases, the J end by 2 bases, with 16 bases between. Written as DNA, the CDR3 is TGCGCCGAGGGGACGGACACACCCTACGAGCAGTACTTC. Its translation: CAEGTDTPYEQYF.

This chain links TRBV9 with TRBJ1-1; TRBD1 is a possible D gene (5 bases). The ends were cut back, 5 bases at V and 4 bases at J, with 21 bases in the middle. The CDR3 extends over 16 amino acids. CDR1 and CDR2 (germline): SGDLS, YYNGEE. The CDR3 nucleotides read TGTGCCAGCAGTTCTAGGGCGATAGGTAGGGGCACTGAAGCTTTCTTT. Translation: CASSSRAIGRGTEAFF. The whole variable domain, remainder taken from reference TRBV9 and TRBJ1-1, is DSGVTQTPKHLITATGQRVTLRCSPRSGDLSVYWYQQSLDQGLQFLIQYYNGEERAKGNILERFSAQQFPDLHSELNLSSLELGDSALYFCASSSRAIGRGTEAFFGQGTRLTVV.

This chain uses TRBV11-1 with TRBJ1-2; D unclear. Between the trimmed V and J ends, which lost 5 bases and 5 bases, there was a span of 15 bases. This CDR3 is 14 amino acids long. Germline V lookup: CDR1 SGHAT, CDR2 FQDESV (reference sequence). The CDR3 nucleotides are TGTGCCAGCAGCCCTGACACGAGGTCTTATGGCTACACCTTC. Translated: CASSPDTRSYGYTF.

This clone occurred once. The chain is built from TRBV11-2 and TRBJ2-7; TRBD2 aligns across 7 bases. Losses at the gene ends were 1 base for V and 2 bases for J; bases not matched to a gene: 8. CDR1 is SGHAT and CDR2 is FQNNGV in the germline V gene. The length of the CDR3 is 16 residues. This CDR3 is CASSLVSGAGTYEQYF. CDR3 DNA: TGTGCCAGCAGCTTAGTCAGCGGGGCAGGAACCTACGAGCAGTACTTC.